This is a list of T cell receptor beta chains from one sample in a study of cytomegalovirus exposure and HLA in healthy donors. Profiled with immunoSEQ multiplex PCR; TCRdb holds only in-frame clones, not every one. This table has under 150,000 clones, over 80% appearing once. Sequencing used PBMCs. These receptors all come from a male donor in good health and CMV-seronegative. The CDR3 runs from the conserved cysteine through the conserved F or W. D genes are given only for firm matches. Some rows have no size entry. The others give once, few or many, or a class for an expanded clone.

v_gene: TRBV29-1
d_gene: TRBD2
j_gene: TRBJ2-1
abundance: -
CDR3nt: TGCAGCGGGATGGGACTAGCAGTTAATGAGCAGTTCTTC
CDR3aa: CSGMGLAVNEQFF

v_gene: TRBV4-2
d_gene: TRBD1
j_gene: TRBJ2-7
abundance: -
CDR3nt: TGTGCCAGCAGCCTAGGGGACAGGGCCAGTTTCCACGAGCAGTACTTC
CDR3aa: CASSLGDRASFHEQYF

v_gene: TRBV9
d_gene: TRBD2
j_gene: TRBJ2-7
abundance: -
CDR3nt: TGTGCCAGCAGCCCGACTAGCGGGGGGGCCGGCGAGCAGTACTTC
CDR3aa: CASSPTSGGAGEQYF

v_gene: TRBV19
d_gene: -
j_gene: TRBJ2-1
abundance: few
CDR3nt: TGTGCCAGTAGTATCTTATACAATGAGCAGTTCTTC
CDR3aa: CASSILYNEQFF

v_gene: TRBV2
d_gene: TRBD1
j_gene: TRBJ2-3
abundance: -
CDR3nt: TGTGCCAGCAGAAGGGGGACAGGGTCAGATACGCAGTATTTT
CDR3aa: CASRRGTGSDTQYF

v_gene: TRBV5-1
d_gene: TRBD1
j_gene: TRBJ1-2
abundance: -
CDR3nt: TGCGCCAGCAGCTCGACAGCTCGGACAGGGGAAGGCTACACCTTC
CDR3aa: CASSSTARTGEGYTF

v_gene: TRBV2
d_gene: TRBD1
j_gene: TRBJ1-1
abundance: -
CDR3nt: TGTGCCAGCAGCCGGGACAGGGGGCTCACTGAAGCTTTCTTT
CDR3aa: CASSRDRGLTEAFF

v_gene: TRBV6-6
d_gene: TRBD1
j_gene: TRBJ1-5
abundance: -
CDR3nt: TGTGCCAGCAGTTACCGGACAGGGGGCAATCAGCCCCAGCATTTT
CDR3aa: CASSYRTGGNQPQHF

v_gene: TRBV5-5
d_gene: -
j_gene: TRBJ2-7
abundance: -
CDR3nt: TGTGCCAGCAGCTTGGACGTCGGCAGGGGCAGCTACGAGCAGTACTTC
CDR3aa: CASSLDVGRGSYEQYF

v_gene: TRBV7-2
d_gene: TRBD2
j_gene: TRBJ2-7
abundance: -
CDR3nt: TGTGCCAGCAGCTACCAAACCGGGACTAGCTACGAGCAGTACTTC
CDR3aa: CASSYQTGTSYEQYF

v_gene: TRBV5-6
d_gene: -
j_gene: TRBJ2-7
abundance: -
CDR3nt: TGTGCCAGCAGCACGCCACTATTCGACAGTTACTCCTACGAGCAGTACTTC
CDR3aa: CASSTPLFDSYSYEQYF

v_gene: TRBV27
d_gene: -
j_gene: TRBJ1-1
abundance: -
CDR3nt: TGTGCCAGCAGTACCTACCAGGGAACGGAAGCTTTCTTT
CDR3aa: CASSTYQGTEAFF

v_gene: TRBV6-6
d_gene: TRBD2
j_gene: TRBJ2-1
abundance: few
CDR3nt: TGTGCCAGCAGTTACGGCGGGAGACTTACCTACAATGAGCAGTTCTTC
CDR3aa: CASSYGGRLTYNEQFF

v_gene: TRBV4-2
d_gene: -
j_gene: TRBJ1-1
abundance: -
CDR3nt: TGTGCCAGCAGCCAAAGACAACTAGCTTTCTTT
CDR3aa: CASSQRQLAFF

v_gene: TRBV4-1
d_gene: -
j_gene: TRBJ2-3
abundance: -
CDR3nt: TGCGCCAGCAGCTGGGGGGAGGGCACAGATACGCAGTATTTT
CDR3aa: CASSWGEGTDTQYF

v_gene: TRBV15
d_gene: TRBD2
j_gene: TRBJ2-1
abundance: -
CDR3nt: TGTGCCACCAGCAGAGTCATAGCGGGAGGGTACAATGAGCAGTTCTTC
CDR3aa: CATSRVIAGGYNEQFF

v_gene: TRBV9
d_gene: TRBD1
j_gene: TRBJ2-1
abundance: -
CDR3nt: TGTGCCAGCAGCTTCCGGGACAGGGGGCTCTATGAGCAGTTCTTC
CDR3aa: CASSFRDRGLYEQFF

v_gene: TRBV7-8
d_gene: TRBD1
j_gene: TRBJ1-2
abundance: once
CDR3nt: TGTGCCAGCAGCCCCGGGACAGGGGGCTATGGCTACACCTTC
CDR3aa: CASSPGTGGYGYTF

v_gene: TRBV19
d_gene: -
j_gene: TRBJ1-5
abundance: -
CDR3nt: TGTGCCAGTAGTATGTTACAGGGCCCTGTTCTTGTTCAGCCCCAGCATTTT
CDR3aa: CASSMLQGPVLVQPQHF

v_gene: TRBV7-2
d_gene: -
j_gene: TRBJ1-4
abundance: -
CDR3nt: TGTGCCAGCAGCTTAGAGGCGGCGGCAGCAACTAATGAAAAACTGTTTTTT
CDR3aa: CASSLEAAAATNEKLFF

v_gene: TRBV5-1
d_gene: TRBD1
j_gene: TRBJ2-7
abundance: few
CDR3nt: TGCGCCAGCAGCGCTGACCCGGGACAGGGAACCTACGAGCAGTACTTC
CDR3aa: CASSADPGQGTYEQYF

v_gene: TRBV11-2
d_gene: -
j_gene: TRBJ2-7
abundance: -
CDR3nt: TGTGCCAGCAGCTTAAACAGGGCCTACGAGCAGTACTTC
CDR3aa: CASSLNRAYEQYF

v_gene: TRBV18
d_gene: -
j_gene: TRBJ2-1
abundance: -
CDR3nt: TGTGCCAGCTCACTCGTACGAGGTGATTACAATGAGCAGTTCTTC
CDR3aa: CASSLVRGDYNEQFF

v_gene: TRBV5-1
d_gene: TRBD2
j_gene: TRBJ2-2
abundance: few
CDR3nt: TGCGCCAGCAGCTTAGGAGGACTAGGTACCACCGGGGAGCTGTTTTTT
CDR3aa: CASSLGGLGTTGELFF

v_gene: TRBV21-1
d_gene: -
j_gene: TRBJ1-5
abundance: -
CDR3nt: TGTGCCAGCAGCAAAACGTCAGGAGGGACAGGGCATCAGCCCCAGCATTTT
CDR3aa: CASSKTSGGTGHQPQHF

v_gene: TRBV2
d_gene: -
j_gene: TRBJ2-3
abundance: -
CDR3nt: TGTGCCAGCAGTGCAGGGGTGCACACAGATACGCAGTATTTT
CDR3aa: CASSAGVHTDTQYF

v_gene: TRBV7-9
d_gene: -
j_gene: TRBJ1-2
abundance: once
CDR3nt: TGTGCCAGCAGCTTAGGGCCAGGGACTTTCGGGGGCTACACCTTC
CDR3aa: CASSLGPGTFGGYTF

v_gene: TRBV30
d_gene: -
j_gene: TRBJ1-1
abundance: -
CDR3nt: TGTGCCTCCACCTCGGGAGGGAACACTGAAGCTTTCTTT
CDR3aa: CASTSGGNTEAFF

v_gene: TRBV6-1
d_gene: TRBD2
j_gene: TRBJ2-5
abundance: many
CDR3nt: TGTGCCAGCAGTGAAACGAGCGGGGGGCCAGAGACCCAGTACTTC
CDR3aa: CASSETSGGPETQYF

v_gene: TRBV5-1
d_gene: TRBD2
j_gene: TRBJ2-3
abundance: -
CDR3nt: TGCGCCAGCAGCTGGGGGCCTAGCGGGGGGACTAGCACAGATACGCAGTATTTT
CDR3aa: CASSWGPSGGTSTDTQYF

v_gene: TRBV7-8
d_gene: -
j_gene: TRBJ1-1
abundance: -
CDR3nt: TGTGCCAGCAGCTTAGGATCAGGTCTGAGCACTGAAGCTTTCTTT
CDR3aa: CASSLGSGLSTEAFF